This T cell receptor (beta chain) is from a study of T cells expressing NK-cell markers. For the study at large: Source material for TCR beta repertoires consisted of sorted CD3+CD56+NKG2C+, CD3+CD56+NKG2C- and CD3+CD56-NKG2C+ T cells. Broader study findings: Dominant NKG2C+ clonotypes accounted for roughly 1.0-8% of CD8+ T cells in about six donors.

Germline CDR1 and CDR2: SGDLS and YYNGEE. The CDR3 has 12 amino acids. A word on this clonotype: Its antigen is as yet unknown.

TCRdb processed the 5' RACE reads again and assigns one entry to each CDR3 protein, with no DNA. This table holds roughly 390,000 distinct CDR3 sequences. The chain uses TRBV9 and TRBJ1-2; TCRdb outputs TRBD1, but without DNA this stays unchecked. The clonotype originates from a man aged 18-70 years in good health. Sequenced: blood T cells: a sorted CD56 or NKG2C T cell subset, CD4+ or CD8+ T cells, or bulk PBMC T cells (not recorded which). CDR3 region: CASSSTRDGYTF.